This T cell receptor (beta chain) was retrieved from a study of T cells in Graves' hyperthyroidism and ophthalmopathy. Notes on the study in general: Ophthalmopathy was model-predicted a median approximately six months pre-onset. Also found in blood were most expanded thyroid clonotypes above 0.001.

Source material for PBMCs was over 8 ml fresh peripheral blood. Researchers amplified the TCR beta CDR3 regions from RNA transcripts. A first-round RT-PCR of the TCR CDR3 used the HTBI primer set. TCRdb re-derived calls from the multiplex PCR reads in MiXCR, one entry per CDR3 protein. Of about 600,000 distinct CDR3 sequences listed, 14% were seen once; the top ten hold 7% to 9%. This clonotype was found many times. The antigen is unknown. Germline values: CDR1 MNHNS, CDR2 SASEGT. The CDR3 runs 17 residues. J gave up 6 bases and V 7 bases, and 13 bases lay outside the gene matches. The sequenced sample was blood. The source of this sequence is a young woman with Graves' ophthalmopathy. The V call is TRBV6-1, the J call TRBJ2-1, with 12 bases lining up with TRBD2. CDR3 coding DNA: TGTGCCAGCAAGAACCCCCGCGGACTAGCGGGGTTCAATGAGCAGTTCTTC. Translating gives CASKNPRGLAGFNEQFF.